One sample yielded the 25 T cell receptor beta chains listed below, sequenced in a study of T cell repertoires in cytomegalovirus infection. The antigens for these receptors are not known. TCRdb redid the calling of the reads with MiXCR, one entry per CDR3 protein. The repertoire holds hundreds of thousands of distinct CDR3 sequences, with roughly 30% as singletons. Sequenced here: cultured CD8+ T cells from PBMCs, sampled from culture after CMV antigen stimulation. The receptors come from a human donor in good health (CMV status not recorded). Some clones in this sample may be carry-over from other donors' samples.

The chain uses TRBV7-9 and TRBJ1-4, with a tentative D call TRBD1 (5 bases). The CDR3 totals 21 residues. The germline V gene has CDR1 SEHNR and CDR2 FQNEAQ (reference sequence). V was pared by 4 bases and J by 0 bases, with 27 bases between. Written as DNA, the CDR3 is TGTGCCAGCAGCTCTACCCCAGGGAAGGGTCTAGGGGCTGCAACTAATGAAAAACTGTTTTTT. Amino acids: CASSSTPGKGLGAATNEKLFF.

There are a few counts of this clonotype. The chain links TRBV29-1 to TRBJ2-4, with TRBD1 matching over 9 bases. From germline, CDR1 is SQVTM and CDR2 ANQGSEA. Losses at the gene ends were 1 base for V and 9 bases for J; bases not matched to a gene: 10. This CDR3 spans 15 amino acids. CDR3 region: CSVEGGQGPGGIQYF. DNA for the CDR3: TGCAGCGTTGAAGGGGGACAGGGTCCCGGGGGCATTCAGTACTTC.

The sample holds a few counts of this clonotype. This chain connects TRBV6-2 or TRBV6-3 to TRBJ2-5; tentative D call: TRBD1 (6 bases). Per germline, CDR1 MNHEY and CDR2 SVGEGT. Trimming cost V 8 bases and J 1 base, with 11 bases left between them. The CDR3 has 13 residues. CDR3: CASHGTIQETQYF. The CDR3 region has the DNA TGTGCCAGCCACGGGACAATCCAAGAGACCCAGTACTTC.

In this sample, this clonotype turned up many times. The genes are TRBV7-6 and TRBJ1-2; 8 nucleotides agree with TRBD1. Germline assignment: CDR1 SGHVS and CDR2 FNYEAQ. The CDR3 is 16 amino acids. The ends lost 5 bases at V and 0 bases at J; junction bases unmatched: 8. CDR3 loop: CASSPGTGPANYGYTF. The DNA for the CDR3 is TGTGCCAGCAGCCCCGGGACAGGCCCCGCTAACTATGGCTACACCTTC. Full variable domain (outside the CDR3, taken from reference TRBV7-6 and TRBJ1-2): GAGVSQSPRYKVTKRGQDVALRCDPISGHVSLYWYRQALGQGPEFLTYFNYEAQQDKSGLPNDRFSAERPEGSISTLTIQRTEQRDSAMYRCASSPGTGPANYGYTFGSGTRLTVV.

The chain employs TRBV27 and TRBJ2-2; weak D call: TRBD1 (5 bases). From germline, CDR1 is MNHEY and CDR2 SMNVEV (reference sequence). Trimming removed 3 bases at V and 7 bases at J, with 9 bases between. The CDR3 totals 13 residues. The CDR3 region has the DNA TGTGCCAGCAGTTTTCAGGGCCACGGGGAGCTGTTTTTT. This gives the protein CASSFQGHGELFF.

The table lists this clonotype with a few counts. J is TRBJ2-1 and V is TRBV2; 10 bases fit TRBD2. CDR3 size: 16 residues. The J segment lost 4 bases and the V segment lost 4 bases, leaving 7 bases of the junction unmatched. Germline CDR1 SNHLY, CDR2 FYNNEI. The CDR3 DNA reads TGTGCCAGCAGTGGGAAAGCGGGGGGGCCATACAATGAGCAGTTCTTC. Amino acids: CASSGKAGGPYNEQFF.

CDR3 bases: TGTGCCATCAGTGCGCGGGACCCCTGGGGAGATACGCAGTATTTT. This translates into CAISARDPWGDTQYF. J is TRBJ2-3 and V is TRBV10-3; TRBD2 might be the D (6 bases). V lost 4 bases and J 5 bases, leaving 16 bases between the germline ends. Looked up from germline, CDR1 is ENHRY and CDR2 is SYGVKD. CDR3 length equals 15 residues.

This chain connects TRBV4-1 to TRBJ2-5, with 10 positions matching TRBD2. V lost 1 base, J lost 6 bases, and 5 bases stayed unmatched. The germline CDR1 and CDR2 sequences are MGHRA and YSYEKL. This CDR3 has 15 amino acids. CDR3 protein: CASSQVRTSGQTQYF. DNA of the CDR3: TGCGCCAGCAGCCAAGTAAGGACTAGCGGCCAGACCCAGTACTTC.

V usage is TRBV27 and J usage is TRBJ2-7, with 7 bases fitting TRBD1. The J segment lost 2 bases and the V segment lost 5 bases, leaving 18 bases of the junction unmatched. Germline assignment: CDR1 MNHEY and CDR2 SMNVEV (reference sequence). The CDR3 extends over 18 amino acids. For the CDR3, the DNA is TGTGCCAGCAGTCCACGTTCGGGGCGACAGGGTGAAACCTACGAGCAGTACTTC. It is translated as CASSPRSGRQGETYEQYF.

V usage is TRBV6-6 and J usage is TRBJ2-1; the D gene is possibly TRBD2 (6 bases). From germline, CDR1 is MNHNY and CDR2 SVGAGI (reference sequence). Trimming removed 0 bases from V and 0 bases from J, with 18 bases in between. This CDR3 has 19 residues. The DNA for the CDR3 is TGTGCCAGCAGTTACTCCTCTCCAGGGAGGAGTAGCTCCTACAATGAGCAGTTCTTC. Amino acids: CASSYSSPGRSSSYNEQFF.

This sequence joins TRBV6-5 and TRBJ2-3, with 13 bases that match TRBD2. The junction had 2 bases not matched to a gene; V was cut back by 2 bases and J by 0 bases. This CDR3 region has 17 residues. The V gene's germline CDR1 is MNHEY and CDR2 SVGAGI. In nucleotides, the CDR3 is TGTGCCAGCAGTTACGGACTAGCGGGGGCTAGCACAGATACGCAGTATTTT. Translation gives CASSYGLAGASTDTQYF.

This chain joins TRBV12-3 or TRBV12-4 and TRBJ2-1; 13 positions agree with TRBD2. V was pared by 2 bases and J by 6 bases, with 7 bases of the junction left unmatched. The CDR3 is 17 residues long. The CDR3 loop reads CASSLKLAGGPFNEQFF. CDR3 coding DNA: TGTGCCAGCAGTTTAAAACTAGCGGGGGGGCCCTTCAATGAGCAGTTCTTC.

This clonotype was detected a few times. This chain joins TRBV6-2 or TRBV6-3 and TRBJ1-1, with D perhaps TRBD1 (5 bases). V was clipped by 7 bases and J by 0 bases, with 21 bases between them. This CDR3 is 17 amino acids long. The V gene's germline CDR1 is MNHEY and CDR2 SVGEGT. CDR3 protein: CASTLPDTARLNTEAFF. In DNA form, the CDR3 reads TGTGCCAGCACCCTGCCGGACACTGCGCGTTTGAACACTGAAGCTTTCTTT.

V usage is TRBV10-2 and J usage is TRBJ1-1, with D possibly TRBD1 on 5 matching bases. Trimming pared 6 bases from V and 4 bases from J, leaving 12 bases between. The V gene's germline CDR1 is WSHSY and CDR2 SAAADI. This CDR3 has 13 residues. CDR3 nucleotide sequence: TGCGCCAGCAGCGATGGGACGAGCACTGAAGCTTTCTTT. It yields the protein CASSDGTSTEAFF.

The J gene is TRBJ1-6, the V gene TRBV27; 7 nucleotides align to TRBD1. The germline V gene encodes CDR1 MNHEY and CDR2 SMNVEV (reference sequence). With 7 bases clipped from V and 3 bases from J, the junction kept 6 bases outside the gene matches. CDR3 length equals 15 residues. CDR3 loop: CASMEGGFYNSPLHF. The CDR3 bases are TGTGCCAGCATGGAAGGGGGCTTCTATAATTCACCCCTCCACTTT.

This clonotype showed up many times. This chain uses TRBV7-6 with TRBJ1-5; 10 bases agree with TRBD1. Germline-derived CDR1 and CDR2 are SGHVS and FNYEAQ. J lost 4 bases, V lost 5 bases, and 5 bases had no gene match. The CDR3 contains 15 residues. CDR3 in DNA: TGTGCCAGCAGCCCGACAGGGGGCAAAAATCAGCCCCAGCATTTT. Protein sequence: CASSPTGGKNQPQHF.

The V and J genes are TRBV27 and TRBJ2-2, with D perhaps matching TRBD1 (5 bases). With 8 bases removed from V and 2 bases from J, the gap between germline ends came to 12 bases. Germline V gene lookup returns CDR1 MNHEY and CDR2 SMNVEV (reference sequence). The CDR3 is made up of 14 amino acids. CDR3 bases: TGTGCCAGCGGCCTGACAGTTAACACCGGGGAGCTGTTTTTT. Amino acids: CASGLTVNTGELFF.

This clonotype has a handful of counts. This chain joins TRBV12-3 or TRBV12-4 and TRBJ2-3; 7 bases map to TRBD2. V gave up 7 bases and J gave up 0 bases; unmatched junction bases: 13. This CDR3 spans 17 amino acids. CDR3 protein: CASTLGGRSLSTDTQYF. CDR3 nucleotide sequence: TGTGCCAGCACTCTGGGGGGGAGATCGCTTAGCACAGATACGCAGTATTTT.

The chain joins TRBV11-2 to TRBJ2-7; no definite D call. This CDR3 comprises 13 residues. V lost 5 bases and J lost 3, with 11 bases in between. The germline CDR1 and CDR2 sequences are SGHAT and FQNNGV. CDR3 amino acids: CASSPAVIYEQYF. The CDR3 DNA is TGTGCCAGCAGCCCCGCTGTGATCTACGAGCAGTACTTC.

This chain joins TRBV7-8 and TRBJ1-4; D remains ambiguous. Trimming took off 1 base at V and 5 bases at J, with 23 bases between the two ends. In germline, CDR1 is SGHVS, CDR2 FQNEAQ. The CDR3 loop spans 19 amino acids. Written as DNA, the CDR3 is TGTGCCAGCAGCTTAGTAAGCAAAAGCGGCTCAATTGAAAATGAAAAACTGTTTTTT. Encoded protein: CASSLVSKSGSIENEKLFF.

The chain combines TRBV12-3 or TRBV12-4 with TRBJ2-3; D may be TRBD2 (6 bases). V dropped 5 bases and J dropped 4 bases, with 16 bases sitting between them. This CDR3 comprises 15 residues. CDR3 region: CASSPAAGYPDTQYF. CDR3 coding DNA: TGTGCCAGCAGTCCCGCCGCGGGGTACCCAGATACGCAGTATTTT.

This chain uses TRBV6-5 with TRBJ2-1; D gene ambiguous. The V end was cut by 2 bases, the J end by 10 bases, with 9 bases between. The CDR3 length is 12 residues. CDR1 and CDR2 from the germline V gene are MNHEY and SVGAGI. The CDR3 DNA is TGTGCCAGCAGTTACCATGGAGAGGAGCAGTTCTTC. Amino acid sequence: CASSYHGEEQFF.

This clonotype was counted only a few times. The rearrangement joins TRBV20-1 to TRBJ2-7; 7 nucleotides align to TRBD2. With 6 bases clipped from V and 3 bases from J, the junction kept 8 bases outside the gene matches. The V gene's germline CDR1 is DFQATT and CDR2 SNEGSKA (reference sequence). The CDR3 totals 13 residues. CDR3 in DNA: TGCAGTGCACGAACTAGCGACAACTACGAGCAGTACTTC. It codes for CSARTSDNYEQYF.

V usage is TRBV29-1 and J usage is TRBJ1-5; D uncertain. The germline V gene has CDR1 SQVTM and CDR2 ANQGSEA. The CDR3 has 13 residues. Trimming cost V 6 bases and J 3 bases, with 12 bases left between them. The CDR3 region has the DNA TGCAGCGTGGGCCCGGGCCTCAATCAGCCCCAGCATTTT. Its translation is CSVGPGLNQPQHF.

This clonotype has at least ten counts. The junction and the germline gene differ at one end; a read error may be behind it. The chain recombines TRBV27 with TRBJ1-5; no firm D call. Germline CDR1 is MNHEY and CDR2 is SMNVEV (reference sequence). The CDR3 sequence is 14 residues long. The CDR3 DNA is TGCGCCAGCAGCTTGGCCGGCATAGGACAGCCCCAGCATTTT. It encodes CASSLAGIGQPQHF.